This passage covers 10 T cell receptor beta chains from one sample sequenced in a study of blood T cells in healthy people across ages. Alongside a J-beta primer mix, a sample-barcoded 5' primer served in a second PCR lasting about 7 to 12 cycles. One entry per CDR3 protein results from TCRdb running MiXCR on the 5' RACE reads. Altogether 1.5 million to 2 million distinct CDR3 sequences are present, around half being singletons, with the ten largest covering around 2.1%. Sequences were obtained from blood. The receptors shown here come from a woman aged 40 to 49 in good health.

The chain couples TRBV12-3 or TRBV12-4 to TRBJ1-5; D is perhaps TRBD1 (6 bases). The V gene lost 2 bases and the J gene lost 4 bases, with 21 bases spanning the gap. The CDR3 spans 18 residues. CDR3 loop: CASSLSGAYTGRNQPQHF. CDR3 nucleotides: TGTGCCAGCAGTTTATCGGGGGCCTATACAGGGCGGAATCAGCCCCAGCATTTT.

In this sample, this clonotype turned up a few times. The CDR3 DNA follows: TGTGCCAGCAGGAACAGGGCGGGTGAGACCCAGTACTTC. The encoded protein is CASRNRAGETQYF. J is TRBJ2-5 and V is TRBV12-3 or TRBV12-4; D is perhaps TRBD1 (6 bases). This CDR3 has 13 residues. The V gene lost 6 bases and the J gene lost 5 bases, with 13 bases spanning the gap.

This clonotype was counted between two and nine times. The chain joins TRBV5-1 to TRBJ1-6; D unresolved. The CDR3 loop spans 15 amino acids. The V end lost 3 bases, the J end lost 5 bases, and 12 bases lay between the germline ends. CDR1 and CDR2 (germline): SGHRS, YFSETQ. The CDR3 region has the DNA TGCGCCAGCAGCTCCGGGGATGTTAATAATTCACCCCTCCACTTT. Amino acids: CASSSGDVNNSPLHF.

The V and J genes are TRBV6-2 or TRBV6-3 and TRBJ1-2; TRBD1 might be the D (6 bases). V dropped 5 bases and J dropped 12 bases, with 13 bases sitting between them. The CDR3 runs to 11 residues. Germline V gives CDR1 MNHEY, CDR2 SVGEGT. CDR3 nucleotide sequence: TGTGCCAGCAGTCAGGGGTTTATCCACACCTTC. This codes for CASSQGFIHTF.

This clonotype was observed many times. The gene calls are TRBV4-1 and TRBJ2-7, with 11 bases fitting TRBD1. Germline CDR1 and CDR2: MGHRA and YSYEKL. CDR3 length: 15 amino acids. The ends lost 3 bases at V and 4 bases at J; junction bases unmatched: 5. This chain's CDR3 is CASSQTGQGAYEQYF. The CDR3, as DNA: TGCGCCAGCAGCCAGACCGGACAGGGGGCTTACGAGCAGTACTTC.

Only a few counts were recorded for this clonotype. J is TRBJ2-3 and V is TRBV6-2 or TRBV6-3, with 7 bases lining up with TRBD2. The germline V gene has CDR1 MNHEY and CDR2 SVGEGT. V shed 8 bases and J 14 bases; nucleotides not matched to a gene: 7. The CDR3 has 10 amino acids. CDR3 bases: TGTGCCAGCCAGGGAGGGGATCCGTATTTT. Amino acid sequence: CASQGGDPYF.

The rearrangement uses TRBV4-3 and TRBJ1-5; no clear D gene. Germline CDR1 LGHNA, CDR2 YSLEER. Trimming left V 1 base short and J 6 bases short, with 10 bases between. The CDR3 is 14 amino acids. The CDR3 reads CASSQGIGPQPQHF. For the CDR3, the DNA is TGCGCCAGCAGCCAAGGCATAGGGCCTCAGCCCCAGCATTTT.

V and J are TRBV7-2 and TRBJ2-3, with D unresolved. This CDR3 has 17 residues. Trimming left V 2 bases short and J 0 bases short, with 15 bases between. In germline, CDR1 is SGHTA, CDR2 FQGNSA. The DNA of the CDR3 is TGTGCCAGCAGCTTATTCCCCGAGAACCCTAGCACAGATACGCAGTATTTT. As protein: CASSLFPENPSTDTQYF.

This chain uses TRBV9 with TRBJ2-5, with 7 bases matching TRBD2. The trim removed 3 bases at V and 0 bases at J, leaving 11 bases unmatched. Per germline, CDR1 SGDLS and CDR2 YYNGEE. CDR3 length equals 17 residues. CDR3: CASSGAWQRGHQETQYF. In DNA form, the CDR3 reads TGTGCCAGCAGCGGAGCCTGGCAGCGGGGTCACCAAGAGACCCAGTACTTC. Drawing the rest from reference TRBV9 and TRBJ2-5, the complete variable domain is DSGVTQTPKHLITATGQRVTLRCSPRSGDLSVYWYQQSLDQGLQFLIQYYNGEERAKGNILERFSAQQFPDLHSELNLSSLELGDSALYFCASSGAWQRGHQETQYFGPGTRLLVL.

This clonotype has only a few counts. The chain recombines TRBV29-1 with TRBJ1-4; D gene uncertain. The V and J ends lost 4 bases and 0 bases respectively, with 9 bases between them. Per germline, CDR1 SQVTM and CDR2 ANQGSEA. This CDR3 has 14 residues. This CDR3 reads CSVVTDATNEKLFF. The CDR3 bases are TGCAGCGTTGTCACTGACGCAACTAATGAAAAACTGTTTTTT.